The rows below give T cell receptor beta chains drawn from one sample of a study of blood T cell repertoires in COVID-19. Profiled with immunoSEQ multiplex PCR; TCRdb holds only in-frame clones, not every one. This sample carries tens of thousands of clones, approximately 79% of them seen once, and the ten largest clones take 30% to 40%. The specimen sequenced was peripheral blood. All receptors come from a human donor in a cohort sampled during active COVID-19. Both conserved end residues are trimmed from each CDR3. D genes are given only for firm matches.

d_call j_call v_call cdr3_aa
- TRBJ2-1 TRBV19 ASSISGVVEQF
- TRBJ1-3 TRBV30 ASGPGGLGNTIY
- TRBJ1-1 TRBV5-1 ASSLLQVNTEAF
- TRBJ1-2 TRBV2 ASSEGPGQYGYT
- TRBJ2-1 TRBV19 ASSTKGNEQF
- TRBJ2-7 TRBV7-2 ASSLAKGGEQY
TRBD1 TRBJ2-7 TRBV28 ASSSWDSLFTYEQY
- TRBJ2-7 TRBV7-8 ASSSRETDEQY
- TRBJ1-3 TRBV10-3 AISESKGSNTIY
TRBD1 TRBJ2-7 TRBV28 ASSFNPGQEC
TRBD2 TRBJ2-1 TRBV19 ASSIGGLAALGTYNEQF
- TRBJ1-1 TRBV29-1 SVRTVMNTEAF
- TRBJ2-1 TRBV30 AWRPRTGMSSYNEQF
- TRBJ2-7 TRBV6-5 ASSYSGDYYEQY
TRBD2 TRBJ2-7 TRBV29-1 SVSGTSGGSYEQY
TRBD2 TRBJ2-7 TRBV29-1 SVEDSSGTYEQY
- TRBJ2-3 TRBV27 ASRKTGTDTQY
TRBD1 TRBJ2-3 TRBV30 AWRWGTGISADTQY
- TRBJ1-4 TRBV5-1 ASSPATGRKDEKLF
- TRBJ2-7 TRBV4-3 ASSQDPLSSYEQY
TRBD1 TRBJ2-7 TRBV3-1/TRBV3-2 ASSQSDRGYEQY
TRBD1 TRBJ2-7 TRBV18 ASSLFSQGDEQY
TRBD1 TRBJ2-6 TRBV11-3 ASSKDRGYGANVLT
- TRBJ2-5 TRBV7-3 ASSSAAMGRGETQY
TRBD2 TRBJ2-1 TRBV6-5 ASTLGLVDDEQF
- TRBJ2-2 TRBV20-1 SARGHGELF
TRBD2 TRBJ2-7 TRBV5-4 ASRKRGASYEQY
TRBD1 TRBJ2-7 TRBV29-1 SVLTGAPFEQY
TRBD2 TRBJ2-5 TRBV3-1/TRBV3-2 ASSLIAGALETQY